Following are 28 T cell receptor beta chains from one sample sequenced in a study of cytomegalovirus exposure and HLA in healthy donors. This PCR relied on a set of 60 Vbeta primers and 13 Jbeta primers. Clones were read by immunoSEQ multiplex PCR, and TCRdb kept only the in-frame ones, dropping some. The sample yields more than 150,000 clones, 75% to 85% seen once. Sequenced: PBMCs. The receptor set was obtained from a girl aged 2 to 10 in good health and CMV-seropositive.

In nucleotides, the CDR3 is TGTGCCTGGACACGGGGGTCCAATCCTAACTATGGCTACACCTTC. It translates to CAWTRGSNPNYGYTF. This sequence joins TRBV30 and TRBJ1-2, with D perhaps TRBD1 (5 bases). V dropped 4 bases and J dropped 0 bases, with 15 bases sitting between them. The CDR3 has 15 amino acids. CDR1 is GTSNPN, CDR2 SVGIG, per germline (reference sequence).

The rearrangement links TRBV11-3 to TRBJ2-1, with D perhaps TRBD1 (6 bases). V was shortened by 1 base and J by 0 bases, with 10 bases between the two germline ends. Germline CDR1 reads SGHNT; CDR2 reads YENEEA. The CDR3 consists of 16 residues. CDR3 nucleotide sequence: TGTGCCAGCAGCTTAGGTACAGGGAACTCCTACAATGAGCAGTTCTTC. Protein sequence: CASSLGTGNSYNEQFF.

CDR3 sequence (DNA): TGTGCCAGCATTCGTAGCGGAAACGGGGAGCTGTTTTTT. Protein product: CASIRSGNGELFF. V gene TRBV6-1 combines with J gene TRBJ2-2; possibly TRBD2 for D (6 bases). The CDR3 length is 13 residues. The germline CDR1 and CDR2 sequences are MNHNS and SASEGT. Between the trimmed V and J ends, which lost 7 bases and 7 bases, there was a span of 13 bases.

This sequence joins TRBV4-2 and TRBJ1-5; D call uncertain. Per the germline V gene, CDR1 is LGHNA and CDR2 is YNFKEQ. The CDR3 totals 14 residues. With 0 bases removed from V and 7 bases from J, the gap between germline ends came to 10 bases. The CDR3 spells CASSQDEGRQPQHF. The CDR3 DNA sequence: TGTGCCAGCAGCCAAGATGAGGGTAGGCAGCCCCAGCATTTT.

The J gene is TRBJ1-1, the V gene TRBV11-1, with 7 bases aligning to TRBD1. Per the germline V gene, CDR1 is SGHAT and CDR2 is FQDESV (reference sequence). The length of the CDR3 is 13 residues. The junction had 9 bases not matched to a gene; V was cut back by 6 bases and J by 8 bases. The CDR3 here is CASRPGTDREAFF. In DNA form, the CDR3 reads TGTGCCAGCAGGCCCGGGACAGACCGAGAAGCTTTCTTT.

V gene TRBV6-6 combines with J gene TRBJ2-2; 7 bases match TRBD1. The CDR3 consists of 14 residues. J was trimmed by 5 bases and V by 6 bases; bases with no gene match: 6. Per the germline V gene, CDR1 is MNHNY and CDR2 is SVGAGI (reference sequence). Here the CDR3 DNA reads TGTGCCAGCAGACCGACAGGGTCGACCGGGGAGCTGTTTTTT. Translating gives CASRPTGSTGELFF.

The chain uses TRBV15 and TRBJ2-3; tentatively, D is TRBD1 (6 bases). Trimming left V 0 bases short and J 1 base short, with 17 bases between. The germline V gene has CDR1 LNHNV and CDR2 YYDKDF (reference sequence). The CDR3 is 18 residues long. The DNA for the CDR3 is TGTGCCACCAGCAGAGAGCTCTCAGGGGCTGGAGGCACAGATACGCAGTATTTT. The encoded protein is CATSRELSGAGGTDTQYF. Drawing the rest from reference TRBV15 and TRBJ2-3, the complete variable domain is DAMVIQNPRYQVTQFGKPVTLSCSQTLNHNVMYWYQQKSSQAPKLLFHYYDKDFNNEADTPDNFQSRRPNTSFCFLDIRSPGLGDTAMYLCATSRELSGAGGTDTQYFGPGTRLTVL.

The chain employs TRBV19 and TRBJ1-5; a possible D gene is TRBD1 (5 bases). With 8 bases removed from V and 6 bases from J, the gap between germline ends came to 14 bases. CDR1 is LNHDA, CDR2 SQIVND, per germline (reference sequence). This CDR3 region has 13 residues. The CDR3 spells CASSAGVGQPQHF. CDR3 bases: TGTGCCAGTTCGGCGGGGGTTGGTCAGCCCCAGCATTTT.

The J gene is TRBJ2-1, the V gene TRBV6-4, with TRBD2 matching 16 bases. V lost 4 bases to trimming and J lost 8 bases; unmatched junction nucleotides: 5. The CDR3 extends over 16 amino acids. The germline gives CDR1 MRHNA, CDR2 SNTAGT. The CDR3 DNA reads TGTGCCAGCAGTGCGGGACTAGCGGGAGGGCCTCATGAGCAGTTCTTC. It specifies CASSAGLAGGPHEQFF.

This sequence joins TRBV5-6 and TRBJ2-1; D remains ambiguous. From germline, CDR1 is SGHDT and CDR2 YYEEEE. This CDR3 spans 15 amino acids. The V gene lost 4 bases and the J gene lost 2 bases, with 13 bases spanning the gap. CDR3 region: CASSPPGTPYNEQFF. The DNA of the CDR3 is TGTGCCAGCAGCCCGCCGGGTACACCCTACAATGAGCAGTTCTTC.

The chain joins TRBV2 to TRBJ1-4; tentatively, D is TRBD1 (6 bases). V lost 5 bases to trimming and J lost 6 bases, with 16 bases between them. The CDR3 has 15 amino acids. Looked up from germline, CDR1 is SNHLY and CDR2 is FYNNEI. The CDR3 DNA is TGTGCCAGCAGTAAGAACAGGGCCTTCGATGAAAAACTGTTTTTT. The encoded protein is CASSKNRAFDEKLFF.

The chain couples TRBV19 to TRBJ1-1, with D tentatively TRBD1 (6 bases). Deletions cut 4 bases from V and 8 bases from J, with 14 bases between. CDR3 length: 13 amino acids. CDR1 and CDR2 from the germline V gene are LNHDA and SQIVND (reference sequence). This CDR3 reads CASSTRGALEAFF. CDR3 sequence (DNA): TGTGCCAGTAGTACCAGGGGAGCCCTCGAAGCTTTCTTT.

This clone was seen many times. This chain connects TRBV30 to TRBJ2-7, with 10 bases fitting TRBD1. In germline, CDR1 is GTSNPN, CDR2 SVGIG (reference sequence). V gave up 2 bases and J gave up 3 bases; unmatched junction bases: 7. The CDR3 extends over 15 amino acids. CDR3 bases: TGTGCCTGGAGTACACCCAGGACAGGGGGCTACGAGCAGTACTTC. The encoded protein is CAWSTPRTGGYEQYF.

The V and J genes are TRBV11-2 and TRBJ1-2; a possible D gene is TRBD1 (5 bases). The germline V gene encodes CDR1 SGHAT and CDR2 FQNNGV. CDR3 length equals 13 residues. Trimming cost V 5 bases and J 4 bases, with 11 bases left between them. The CDR3 bases are TGTGCCAGCAGCGGTCCGGGGGGCTATGGCTACACCTTC. It yields the protein CASSGPGGYGYTF.

The chain has TRBV18 and TRBJ1-5; TRBD1 agrees at 7 bases. Germline trimming cut 5 bases from V and 0 bases from J; bases unmatched to any gene: 4. Per the germline V gene, CDR1 is KGHSH and CDR2 is LQKENI. The CDR3 spans 15 residues. CDR3: CASSAGTASNQPQHF. The CDR3 DNA reads TGTGCCAGCTCAGCCGGGACAGCTAGCAATCAGCCCCAGCATTTT.

The chain recombines TRBV28 with TRBJ2-5; 8 bases match TRBD2. The CDR3 covers 13 residues. Germline CDR1 MDHEN, CDR2 SYDVKM. V lost 9 bases and J lost 2; bases outside the gene matches: 5. The CDR3 spells CASVTSGQETQYF. CDR3 nucleotides: TGTGCCAGTGTCACTAGCGGACAAGAGACCCAGTACTTC.

V is TRBV2 and J is TRBJ2-5; 8 bases are shared with TRBD2. Gene TRBJ2-7 matches the end of the DNA better, so the J call may be wrong. The CDR3 contains 13 residues. CDR1 SNHLY and CDR2 FYNNEI come from the germline V gene. CDR3 DNA sequence: TGTGCCAGCCTTAGCGGGGAAACCTACGAGCAGTACTTC. Encoded protein: CASLSGETYEQYF.

This chain uses TRBV2 with TRBJ2-7, with 7 positions matching TRBD1. Germline V gene data show CDR1 as SNHLY and CDR2 as FYNNEI. This CDR3 has 13 amino acids. J lost 7 bases, V lost 8 bases, and 11 bases had no gene match. CDR3 region: CASLGQDASEQYF. As DNA, the CDR3 is TGTGCCAGCCTTGGACAGGATGCTAGTGAGCAGTACTTC.

This chain's CDR3 is CASSQVWTVANTGELFF. The CDR3 region has the DNA TGTGCCAGCAGTCAAGTTTGGACAGTCGCGAACACCGGGGAGCTGTTTTTT. The chain recombines TRBV6-1 with TRBJ2-2, with D possibly being TRBD1 (6 bases). From germline, CDR1 is MNHNS and CDR2 SASEGT. The CDR3 spans 17 residues. Trimming shortened V by 5 bases and J by 0 bases, and 16 bases separated the two germline ends.

The V call is TRBV6-6, the J call TRBJ2-3; 10 positions match TRBD2. Trimming cost V 4 bases and J 3 bases; bases outside gene matches: 7. The CDR3 has 16 residues. CDR1 and CDR2 (germline): MNHNY, SVGAGI (reference sequence). In DNA, the CDR3 is TGTGCCAGCAGTTCGTCTAGCGGGAGACGAACAGATACGCAGTATTTT. It specifies CASSSSSGRRTDTQYF.

V gene TRBV19 combines with J gene TRBJ1-1; TRBD1 might be the D (5 bases). Trimming took off 1 base at V and 3 bases at J, with 15 bases between the two ends. The CDR3 spans 16 residues. Germline V gene lookup returns CDR1 LNHDA and CDR2 SQIVND (reference sequence). As DNA, the CDR3 is TGTGCCAGTAGTATAGCTCCGGCGGGGGGATACACTGAAGCTTTCTTT. It specifies CASSIAPAGGYTEAFF.

In this sample, this clone turned up once. V gene TRBV30 combines with J gene TRBJ2-3, with a tentative D call TRBD2 (6 bases). This CDR3 spans 13 amino acids. The V gene lost 0 bases and the J gene lost 8 bases, with 12 bases spanning the gap. CDR1 is GTSNPN, CDR2 SVGIG, per germline (reference sequence). Here the CDR3 reads CAWSVRPRGTQYF. The CDR3 DNA reads TGTGCCTGGAGTGTACGCCCGCGGGGTACGCAGTATTTT. Filled out from reference TRBV30 and TRBJ2-3, the complete variable domain reads SQTIHQWPATLVQPVGSPLSLECTVEGTSNPNLYWYRQAAGRGLQLLFYSVGIGQISSEVPQNLSASRPQDRQFILSSKKLLLSDSGFYLCAWSVRPRGTQYFGPGTRLTVL.

This sequence joins TRBV9 and TRBJ2-7; tentatively, D is TRBD2 (6 bases). The V gene's germline CDR1 is SGDLS and CDR2 YYNGEE. The length of the CDR3 is 15 residues. Trimming removed 0 bases at V and 4 bases at J, with 14 bases between. CDR3 protein: CASSVDWVRGYEQYF. In nucleotides, the CDR3 is TGTGCCAGCAGCGTAGATTGGGTTCGGGGGTACGAGCAGTACTTC.

The chain employs TRBV5-8 and TRBJ2-5; TRBD2 matches at 9 bases. With V trimmed by 2 bases and J by 5 bases, 16 bases remained unmatched. The germline gives CDR1 SGHTS, CDR2 YDEGEE. This CDR3 has 18 amino acids. This CDR3 is CASSFRAAGGAAVETQYF. In DNA, the CDR3 is TGTGCCAGCAGCTTCCGTGCGGCGGGAGGGGCGGCGGTGGAGACCCAGTACTTC.

The rearrangement links TRBV10-3 to TRBJ2-2, with a tentative D call TRBD2 (7 bases). CDR1 is ENHRY, CDR2 SYGVKD, per germline. The germline V and J ends were trimmed by 7 bases and 4 bases, with 19 bases remaining between them. The CDR3 runs 16 residues. Here the CDR3 DNA reads TGTGCCATCAATCGGGGGGCTAGCGGATCCACCGGGGAGCTGTTTTTT. It yields the protein CAINRGASGSTGELFF.

V gene TRBV28 combines with J gene TRBJ2-1; tentatively, D is TRBD1 (6 bases). V lost 7 bases to trimming and J lost 5 bases, with 27 bases between them. Per germline, CDR1 MDHEN and CDR2 SYDVKM. CDR3 length equals 18 residues. The DNA for the CDR3 is TGTGCCAGCACCCCACTAGTTCAGAGGGGGACCCACAACAATGAGCAGTTCTTC. This codes for CASTPLVQRGTHNNEQFF. Supplemented by reference TRBV28 and TRBJ2-1, the full variable domain reads DVKVTQSSRYLVKRTGEKVFLECVQDMDHENMFWYRQDPGLGLRLIYFSYDVKMKEKGDIPEGYSVSREKKERFSLILESASTNQTSMYLCASTPLVQRGTHNNEQFFGPGTRLTVL.

The V and J genes are TRBV5-4 and TRBJ2-4; tentative D call: TRBD2 (7 bases). Germline V gene data show CDR1 as SGHNT and CDR2 as YYREEE (reference sequence). There are 16 residues in the CDR3. V dropped 0 bases and J dropped 3 bases, with 13 bases sitting between them. CDR3 residues: CASSLEAGAIKNIQYF. The CDR3 region has the DNA TGTGCCAGCAGCTTGGAGGCGGGGGCAATCAAAAACATTCAGTACTTC.

J is TRBJ2-1 and V is TRBV2; a possible D gene is TRBD2 (5 bases). The CDR3 is made up of 14 amino acids. From germline, CDR1 is SNHLY and CDR2 FYNNEI. Trimming took off 11 bases at V and 3 bases at J, with 17 bases between the two ends. The CDR3 coding sequence is TGTGCCCGCCGGAGCGGCACCGGCTACAATGAGCAGTTCTTC. Protein: CARRSGTGYNEQFF. The whole variable domain, filled in from reference TRBV2 and TRBJ2-1, reads EPEVTQTPSHQVTQMGQEVILRCVPISNHLYFYWYRQILGQKVEFLVSFYNNEISEKSEIFDDQFSVERPDGSNFTLKIRSTKLEDSAMYFCARRSGTGYNEQFFGPGTRLTVL.